This T cell receptor (beta chain) was documented in a study of blood T cells in healthy people across ages. Study results and caveats: Higher naive T cell percentage went strongly together with higher TCR beta diversity.

A second roughly 6 to 12 cycle PCR used barcoded and J-beta primers. TCRdb re-derived calls from the 5' RACE reads in MiXCR, one entry per CDR3 protein. The data show just over 800,000 distinct CDR3 sequences, around 68% seen once. The V gene's germline CDR1 is MGHDK and CDR2 SYGVNS. The CDR3 length is 16 residues. Trimming shortened V by 3 bases and J by 0 bases, and 9 bases separated the two germline ends. Note on this clonotype: Its specificity is unknown.

This chain connects TRBV25-1 to TRBJ1-6, with a weak D call TRBD1 (5 bases). The TCR comes from a man between 25 and 39 years old in good health. Sequencing used blood. The CDR3, as DNA: TGTGCCAGCAGTGAGTGGGGGAGCTCCTATAATTCACCCCTCCACTTT. This gives the protein CASSEWGSSYNSPLHF.